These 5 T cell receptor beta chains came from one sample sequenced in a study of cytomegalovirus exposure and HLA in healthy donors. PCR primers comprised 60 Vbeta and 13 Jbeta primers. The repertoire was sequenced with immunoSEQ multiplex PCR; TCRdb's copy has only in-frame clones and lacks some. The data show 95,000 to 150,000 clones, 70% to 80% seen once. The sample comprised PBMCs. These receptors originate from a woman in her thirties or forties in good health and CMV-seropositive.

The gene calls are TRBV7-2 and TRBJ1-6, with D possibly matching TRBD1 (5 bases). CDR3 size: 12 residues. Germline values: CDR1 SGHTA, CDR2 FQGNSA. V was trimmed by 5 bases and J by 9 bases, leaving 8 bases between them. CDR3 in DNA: TGTGCCAGCAGCAGGGGTCTTTCACCCCTCCACTTT. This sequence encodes CASSRGLSPLHF.

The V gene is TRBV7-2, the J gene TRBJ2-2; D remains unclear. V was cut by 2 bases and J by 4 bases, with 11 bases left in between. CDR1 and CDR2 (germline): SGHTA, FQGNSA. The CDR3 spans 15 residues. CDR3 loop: CASSLQRGPTGELFF. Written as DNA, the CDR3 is TGTGCCAGCAGCTTACAGCGAGGTCCCACCGGGGAGCTGTTTTTT. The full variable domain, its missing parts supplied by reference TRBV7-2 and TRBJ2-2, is GAGVSQSPSNKVTEKGKDVELRCDPISGHTALYWYRQSLGQGLEFLIYFQGNSAPDKSGLPSDRFSAERTGGSVSTLTIQRTQQEDSAVYLCASSLQRGPTGELFFGEGSRLTVL.

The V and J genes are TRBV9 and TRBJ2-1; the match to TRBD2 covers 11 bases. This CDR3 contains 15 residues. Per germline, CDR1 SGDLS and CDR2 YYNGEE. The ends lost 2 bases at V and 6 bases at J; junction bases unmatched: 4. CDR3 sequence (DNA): TGTGCCAGCAGCGTTAGCGGGGGGGCCTCCAATGAGCAGTTCTTC. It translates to CASSVSGGASNEQFF.

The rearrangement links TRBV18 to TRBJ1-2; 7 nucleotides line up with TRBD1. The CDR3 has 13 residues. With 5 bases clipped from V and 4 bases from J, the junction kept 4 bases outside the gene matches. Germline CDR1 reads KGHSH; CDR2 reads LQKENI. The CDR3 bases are TGTGCCAGCTCAGAGGGGGCGGCCTATGGCTACACCTTC. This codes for CASSEGAAYGYTF.

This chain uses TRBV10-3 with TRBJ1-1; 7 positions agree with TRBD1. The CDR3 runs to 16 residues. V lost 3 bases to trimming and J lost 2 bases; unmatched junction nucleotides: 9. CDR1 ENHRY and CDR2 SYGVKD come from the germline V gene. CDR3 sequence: CAISDLPDRANTEAFF. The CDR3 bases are TGTGCCATCAGTGACCTCCCCGACAGGGCCAACACTGAAGCTTTCTTT.